One T cell receptor (beta chain) is described in this entry. The antigen is undetermined. One end of the junction fails to match germline, which may point to a read error. Germline-derived CDR1 and CDR2 are SQVTM and ANQGSEA. The CDR3 runs to 11 residues. Sorting of CD4+ naive, central memory, regulatory and stem cell-like memory cells was performed via CD45RO/CCR7/CD25/CD127/CD95/CD27. The isolated RNA, all of it, was reverse transcribed, so expressed TCRB transcripts were what got sequenced. The table came from immunoSEQ multiplex PCR; TCRdb's copy has only in-frame clones and leaves some out. The profile shows hundreds of thousands of clones, 10% to 15% of them singletons. This sample stems from a study of beta chain features in type 1 diabetes. Study-wide background: Examined across all samples were around 110,000,000 sorted cells. General study points: Cells with high TCR expression could be over-represented when cDNA is sequenced.

This TCR was sampled from a man between 18 and 29 years old in good health. Sequencing input: naive CD4+ T cells from blood. V gene TRBV29-1 combines with J gene TRBJ1-2, with D tentatively TRBD1 (5 bases). The CDR3 nucleotides read TGCAGCGTTTCACCGGGGGGGAGTCCAATCTTC. Its protein is CSVSPGGSPIF.